Detailed here is one T cell receptor (beta chain). Antigen specificity is unknown. V lost 3 bases and J 3 bases, leaving 9 bases between the germline ends. The CDR3 is 13 residues long. The data were obtained in a study of T cell responses to AZD1222 COVID-19 vaccine. Background on the study: The study pooled second doses at about 4 or about 12 weeks. Study-wide findings and caveats: Epitopes outside B.1.351 and B.1.1.7 mutated regions reportedly drew nearly half of spike TCRs. Donors were mostly white British, more females; clonal diversity possibly underestimated.

Produced via immunoSEQ multiplex PCR; TCRdb's table is partial and in-frame only. This sample has about 150,000 clones, with 90% found just once. The receptor was derived from an adult in good health. The sample in question was peripheral blood, obtained on day 0 of AZD1222 vaccination. The chain joins TRBV12-3 or TRBV12-4 to TRBJ2-7; D is ambiguous. CDR3 coding DNA: TGTGCCAGCAGTTTTTTGTCCGGCTACGAGCAGTACTTC. This sequence encodes CASSFLSGYEQYF.